The 30 T cell receptor beta chains presented below share a single source sample, sequenced in a study of blood T cell repertoires in COVID-19. The protocol was immunoSEQ multiplex PCR, while the TCRdb copy is restricted to in-frame clones and leaves out a portion. This sample carries 120,000 to 150,000 clones, about 89% of them seen once, and the ten largest clones take approximately 40%. Sequences were obtained from peripheral blood. These receptors were taken from a middle-aged man who had recovered from COVID-19.

This chain uses TRBV2 with TRBJ2-7, with 10 bases that match TRBD2. V shed 1 base and J 1 base; nucleotides not matched to a gene: 10. Germline V gives CDR1 SNHLY, CDR2 FYNNEI. This CDR3 region has 18 residues. CDR3 sequence: CASSEVPSGGAGSYEQYF. As DNA, the CDR3 is TGTGCCAGCAGTGAAGTCCCTAGCGGGGGCGCTGGGTCCTACGAGCAGTACTTC.

V usage is TRBV5-1 and J usage is TRBJ1-4; tentatively, D is TRBD1 (5 bases). The germline V gene encodes CDR1 SGHRS and CDR2 YFSETQ. Trimming took 4 bases from V and 0 from J, leaving 10 bases between them. CDR3 length: 15 residues. The CDR3 DNA reads as TGCGCCAGCAGCGCTCTACAGGCAACTAATGAAAAACTGTTTTTT. Its protein product is CASSALQATNEKLFF.

This clone was detected only a few times. This chain links TRBV6-6 with TRBJ1-5; a possible D gene is TRBD1 (6 bases). CDR3 size: 14 residues. The germline V and J ends were trimmed by 0 bases and 4 bases, with 7 bases remaining between them. The germline gives CDR1 MNHNY, CDR2 SVGAGI (reference sequence). This CDR3 reads CASSYSQGNQPQHF. The CDR3 DNA follows: TGTGCCAGCAGTTACTCACAGGGAAATCAGCCCCAGCATTTT.

J is TRBJ1-2 and V is TRBV27, with D perhaps TRBD1 (5 bases). Trimming left V 4 bases short and J 5 bases short, with 11 bases between. In germline, CDR1 is MNHEY, CDR2 SMNVEV (reference sequence). There are 13 residues in the CDR3. The DNA of the CDR3 is TGTGCCAGCAGTTCTCCGGGGGGTTATGGCTACACCTTC. Translation gives CASSSPGGYGYTF.

This chain's CDR3 is CASSAGTANYGYTF. The CDR3 DNA is TGCGCCAGCAGCGCCGGGACAGCTAACTATGGCTACACCTTC. The V and J genes are TRBV5-1 and TRBJ1-2, with 7 bases lining up with TRBD1. The V and J ends lost 4 bases and 0 bases, in that order; junction bases with no gene match: 3. The germline V gene has CDR1 SGHRS and CDR2 YFSETQ. The CDR3 is 14 residues long.

This clone was seen more than once but under ten times. V gene TRBV4-2 combines with J gene TRBJ1-1; D gene ambiguous. V was pared by 1 base and J by 1 base, with 4 bases between. Looked up from germline, CDR1 is LGHNA and CDR2 is YNFKEQ. The CDR3 has 13 residues. DNA of the CDR3: TGTGCCAGCAGCCAAGGACAGAACACTGAAGCTTTCTTT. This gives the protein CASSQGQNTEAFF.

The V and J genes are TRBV24-1 and TRBJ1-1; D not resolved. V lost 0 bases and J lost 1, with 5 bases in between. CDR3 size: 14 residues. Germline CDR1 and CDR2: KGHDR and SFDVKD. The CDR3 DNA sequence: TGTGCCACCAGTGATTTGATCCAGAACACTGAAGCTTTCTTT. Translating it yields CATSDLIQNTEAFF.

This clone was recorded a few times. The chain joins TRBV3-1 (or the pseudogene TRBV3-2) to TRBJ1-6; 7 bases are a match to TRBD1. V lost 5 bases and J lost 7; bases outside the gene matches: 5. Germline CDR1 is LGHDT and CDR2 is YNNKEL (reference sequence). CDR3 length: 14 amino acids. The CDR3 sequence is CASSSGQFNSPLHF. The DNA for the CDR3 is TGTGCCAGCAGCTCGGGACAGTTCAATTCACCCCTCCACTTT.

The rearrangement uses TRBV18 and TRBJ2-2; D gene ambiguous. Germline V gives CDR1 KGHSH, CDR2 LQKENI. The CDR3 spans 18 residues. Between the trimmed V and J ends, which lost 6 bases and 1 base, there was a span of 21 bases. The CDR3 protein is CASSLAYQAILNTGELFF. The CDR3 DNA follows: TGTGCCAGCTCGTTAGCCTATCAAGCAATATTGAACACCGGGGAGCTGTTTTTT.

This clone was recorded a few times. In the same sample, other DNA sequences code for this CDR3. The rearrangement links TRBV7-9 to TRBJ1-6; maybe TRBD1 (6 bases). The V and J ends lost 3 bases and 6 bases respectively, with 9 bases between them. The CDR3 has 14 residues. Per germline, CDR1 SEHNR and CDR2 FQNEAQ (reference sequence). This CDR3 is CASSLGGGNSPLHF. CDR3 nucleotide sequence: TGTGCCAGCAGCTTGGGAGGGGGTAATTCACCCCTCCACTTT.

J is TRBJ2-5 and V is TRBV10-2, with TRBD2 identical over 11 bases. V shed 3 bases and J 5 bases; nucleotides not matched to a gene: 11. Germline V CDR1 and CDR2: WSHSY, SAAADI. There are 17 residues in the CDR3. In DNA form, the CDR3 reads TGCGCCAGCAGTGAAGGTCTAGCGGGGGGCGGGGCGGAGACCCAGTACTTC. It is translated as CASSEGLAGGGAETQYF.

This rearrangement joins TRBV4-2 to TRBJ2-1, with D possibly matching TRBD2 (6 bases). The V end lost 0 bases, the J end lost 3 bases, and 15 bases lay between the germline ends. The germline CDR1 and CDR2 sequences are LGHNA and YNFKEQ. The length of the CDR3 is 17 residues. The CDR3 region has the DNA TGTGCCAGCAGCCAAGAACAAGGGCGGGGATACTACAATGAGCAGTTCTTC. Residues: CASSQEQGRGYYNEQFF.

V is TRBV2 and J is TRBJ1-3, with a possible D match to TRBD1 (6 bases). Trimming took 1 base from V and 0 from J, leaving 7 bases between them. This CDR3 spans 15 amino acids. CDR1 is SNHLY and CDR2 is FYNNEI in the germline V gene. The CDR3: CASSEGGLSGNTIYF. The CDR3 bases are TGTGCCAGCAGTGAAGGGGGGCTCTCTGGAAACACCATATATTTT.

The rearrangement links TRBV6-2 or TRBV6-3 to TRBJ2-2, with D tentatively TRBD1 (5 bases). Trimming cost V 2 bases and J 6 bases, with 7 bases left between them. The germline CDR1 and CDR2 sequences are MNHEY and SVGEGT. The CDR3 has 13 amino acids. CDR3 sequence reads: CASSYGASGELFF. CDR3 DNA: TGTGCCAGCAGTTACGGGGCGTCCGGGGAGCTGTTTTTT.

The chain combines TRBV7-9 with TRBJ1-2, with 7 nucleotides matching TRBD1. CDR1 and CDR2 from the germline V gene are SEHNR and FQNEAQ (reference sequence). V lost 5 bases and J lost 8; bases outside the gene matches: 14. CDR3 length: 15 amino acids. CDR3: CASSQGTVGVAGYTF. For the CDR3, the DNA is TGTGCCAGCAGCCAAGGGACAGTGGGGGTCGCGGGCTACACCTTC.

V usage is TRBV7-2 and J usage is TRBJ2-2; 9 positions agree with TRBD1. The CDR3 is made up of 16 amino acids. Looked up from germline, CDR1 is SGHTA and CDR2 is FQGNSA. The V and J ends lost 1 base and 6 bases, in that order; junction bases with no gene match: 6. CDR3 loop: CASSLGGQGLSGELFF. The DNA for the CDR3 is TGTGCCAGCAGCTTAGGGGGACAGGGTTTGTCCGGGGAGCTGTTTTTT.

The chain joins TRBV25-1 to TRBJ1-3; D unclear. Trimming shortened V by 5 bases and J by 0 bases, and 11 bases separated the two germline ends. The CDR3 sequence is 15 residues long. Per germline, CDR1 MGHDK and CDR2 SYGVNS. The CDR3 DNA reads TGTGCCAGCAGTCGGCGGACTTCCTCTGGAAACACCATATATTTT. It yields the protein CASSRRTSSGNTIYF.

The chain employs TRBV18 and TRBJ1-5; 9 bases fit TRBD1. This CDR3 contains 18 residues. The trim removed 0 bases at V and 4 bases at J, leaving 10 bases unmatched. Per germline, CDR1 KGHSH and CDR2 LQKENI. CDR3 DNA: TGTGCCAGCTCACCACCGTGGGGACAGGGAAAAAGAAATCAGCCCCAGCATTTT. It codes for CASSPPWGQGKRNQPQHF.

The chain links TRBV19 to TRBJ1-2; a possible D gene is TRBD1 (5 bases). CDR1 is LNHDA, CDR2 SQIVND, per germline (reference sequence). Trimming left V 6 bases short and J 0 bases short, with 14 bases between. This CDR3 has 15 residues. Here the CDR3 reads CASSPRQRANYGYTF. The CDR3 DNA reads TGTGCCAGTAGCCCTAGACAGAGAGCTAACTATGGCTACACCTTC. The full variable domain, rest sourced from reference TRBV19 and TRBJ1-2, is DGGITQSPKYLFRKEGQNVTLSCEQNLNHDAMYWYRQDPGQGLRLIYYSQIVNDFQKGDIAEGYSVSREKKESFPLTVTSAQKNPTAFYLCASSPRQRANYGYTFGSGTRLTVV.

V and J are TRBV5-1 and TRBJ1-2; weak D call: TRBD1 (5 bases). The germline CDR1 and CDR2 sequences are SGHRS and YFSETQ. This CDR3 region has 13 residues. The V and J ends lost 1 base and 1 base respectively, with 5 bases between them. The CDR3 protein is CASSLQGNYGYTF. For the CDR3, the DNA is TGCGCCAGCAGCTTGCAGGGTAACTATGGCTACACCTTC. The variable domain in full, completed from reference TRBV5-1 and TRBJ1-2, reads KAGVTQTPRYLIKTRGQQVTLSCSPISGHRSVSWYQQTPGQGLQFLFEYFSETQRNKGNFPGRFSGRQFSNSRSEMNVSTLELGDSALYLCASSLQGNYGYTFGSGTRLTVV.

The rearrangement joins TRBV13 to TRBJ2-6; D is possibly TRBD1 (6 bases). V lost 0 bases and J 4 bases, leaving 10 bases between the germline ends. This CDR3 spans 16 amino acids. CDR1 and CDR2 from the germline V gene are PRHDT and FYEKMQ (reference sequence). The CDR3 coding sequence is TGTGCCAGCAGCTTAGGGGGGGCGCGAGGGGCCAACGTCCTGACTTTC. Amino acids: CASSLGGARGANVLTF.

The chain employs TRBV9 and TRBJ2-1; 7 nucleotides agree with TRBD2. Germline V gene data show CDR1 as SGDLS and CDR2 as YYNGEE. V shed 5 bases and J 1 base; nucleotides not matched to a gene: 3. The CDR3 contains 14 residues. In DNA, the CDR3 is TGTGCCAGCAGTGAGGGAGGGTCCTACAATGAGCAGTTCTTC. As protein: CASSEGGSYNEQFF.

The chain is built from TRBV5-1 and TRBJ2-2; 8 bases line up with TRBD1. J lost 6 bases, V lost 6 bases, and 10 bases had no gene match. CDR1 is SGHRS, CDR2 YFSETQ, per germline. This CDR3 is built from 15 residues. In DNA, the CDR3 is TGCGCCAGCACCCAGGACAGGGATGATGCCGGGGAGCTGTTTTTT. Translated, it gives CASTQDRDDAGELFF.

J is TRBJ2-1 and V is TRBV14, with D possibly matching TRBD2 (5 bases). V shed 4 bases and J shed 8 bases, with 18 bases lying between them. Germline CDR1 and CDR2: SGHDN and FVKESK. CDR3 size: 15 residues. CDR3 in amino acids: CASSLSLGMGDEQFF. CDR3 DNA: TGTGCCAGCAGCCTAAGTCTCGGAATGGGAGATGAGCAGTTCTTC. The full variable domain, with the rest looked up from reference TRBV14 and TRBJ2-1, is EAGVTQFPSHSVIEKGQTVTLRCDPISGHDNLYWYRRVMGKEIKFLLHFVKESKQDESGMPNNRFLAERTGGTYSTLKVQPAELEDSGVYFCASSLSLGMGDEQFFGPGTRLTVL.

The gene calls are TRBV4-1 and TRBJ1-6; 7 nucleotides agree with TRBD1. The germline CDR1 and CDR2 sequences are MGHRA and YSYEKL. This CDR3 comprises 15 residues. V was clipped by 4 bases and J by 9 bases; unmatched bases: 9. DNA of the CDR3: TGCGCCAGCAGCCGGGACAGAGGTATCGGTTCACCCCTCCACTTT. The encoded protein is CASSRDRGIGSPLHF.

The chain combines TRBV5-4 with TRBJ1-2, with TRBD1 identical over 9 bases. CDR3 length equals 16 residues. Germline CDR1 is SGHNT and CDR2 is YYREEE (reference sequence). V was clipped by 0 bases and J by 6 bases; unmatched bases: 9. The CDR3 protein is CASSLDIGTGFDGYTF. CDR3 bases: TGTGCCAGCAGCTTGGATATTGGGACAGGGTTCGATGGCTACACCTTC.

The CDR3 region has the DNA TGTGCCAGCAGTCGGGACAGGGGGCATGGCTACACCTTC. Translating gives CASSRDRGHGYTF. The chain joins TRBV6-5 to TRBJ1-2; 12 bases line up with TRBD1. The germline V gene has CDR1 MNHEY and CDR2 SVGAGI. CDR3 size: 13 residues. J lost 6 bases, V lost 5 bases, and 1 base had no gene match.

V and J are TRBV10-3 and TRBJ2-2; TRBD2 matches 9 bases. Trimming at V came to 6 bases and at J to 3 bases, leaving 5 bases not matched to a gene. This CDR3 spans 15 amino acids. Germline V gene lookup returns CDR1 ENHRY and CDR2 SYGVKD. DNA of the CDR3: TGTGCCATCAGGCCGGGACTAGCTCACACCGGGGAGCTGTTTTTT. Translating gives CAIRPGLAHTGELFF.

The V and J genes are TRBV19 and TRBJ2-5; D may be TRBD1 (5 bases). Trimming cost V 3 bases and J 7 bases, with 12 bases left between them. The germline CDR1 and CDR2 sequences are LNHDA and SQIVND (reference sequence). The CDR3 extends over 13 amino acids. The CDR3 reads CASSIQGPGTQYF. The CDR3 region has the DNA TGTGCCAGTAGTATTCAGGGTCCGGGGACCCAGTACTTC.

This chain connects TRBV6-6 to TRBJ2-3, with D maybe TRBD2 (6 bases). In germline, CDR1 is MNHNY, CDR2 SVGAGI (reference sequence). The V gene lost 5 bases and the J gene lost 0 bases, with 15 bases spanning the gap. This CDR3 has 16 residues. The CDR3 spells CASSVGGAISTDTQYF. Written as DNA, the CDR3 is TGTGCCAGCAGTGTCGGAGGGGCAATTAGCACAGATACGCAGTATTTT.